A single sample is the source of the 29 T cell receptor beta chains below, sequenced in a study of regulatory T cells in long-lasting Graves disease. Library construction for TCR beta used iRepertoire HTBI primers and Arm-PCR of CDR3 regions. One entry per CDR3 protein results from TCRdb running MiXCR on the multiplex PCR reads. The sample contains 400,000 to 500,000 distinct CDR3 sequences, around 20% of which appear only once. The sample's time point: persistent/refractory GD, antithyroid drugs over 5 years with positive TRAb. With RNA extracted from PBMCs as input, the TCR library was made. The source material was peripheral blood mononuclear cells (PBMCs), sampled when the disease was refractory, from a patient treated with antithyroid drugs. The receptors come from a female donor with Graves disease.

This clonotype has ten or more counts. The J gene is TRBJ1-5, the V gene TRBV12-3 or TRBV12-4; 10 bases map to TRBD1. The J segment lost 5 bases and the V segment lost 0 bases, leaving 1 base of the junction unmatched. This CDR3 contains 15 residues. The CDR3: CASSLAGQGHQPQHF. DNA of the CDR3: TGTGCCAGCAGTTTAGCGGGACAGGGGCATCAGCCCCAGCATTTT.

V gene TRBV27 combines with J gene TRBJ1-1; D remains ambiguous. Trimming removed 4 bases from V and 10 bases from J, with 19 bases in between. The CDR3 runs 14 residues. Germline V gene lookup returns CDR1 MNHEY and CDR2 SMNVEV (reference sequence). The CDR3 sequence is CASSSSEVGHGAFF. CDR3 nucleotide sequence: TGTGCCAGCAGTTCATCGGAGGTCGGTCATGGAGCTTTCTTT.

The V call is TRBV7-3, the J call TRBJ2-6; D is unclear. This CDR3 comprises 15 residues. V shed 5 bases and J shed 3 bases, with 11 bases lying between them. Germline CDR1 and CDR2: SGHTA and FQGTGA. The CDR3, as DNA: TGTGCCAGCAGCCAATCCGGGTATGGGGCCAACGTCCTGACTTTC. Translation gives CASSQSGYGANVLTF.

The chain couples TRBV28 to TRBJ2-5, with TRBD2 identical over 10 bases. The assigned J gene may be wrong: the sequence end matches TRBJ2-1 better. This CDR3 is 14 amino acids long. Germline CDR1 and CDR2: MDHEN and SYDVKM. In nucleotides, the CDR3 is TGTGCCAGCAGCACAGCGGGAGGGCCACGGGAGCAGTTCTTC. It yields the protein CASSTAGGPREQFF.

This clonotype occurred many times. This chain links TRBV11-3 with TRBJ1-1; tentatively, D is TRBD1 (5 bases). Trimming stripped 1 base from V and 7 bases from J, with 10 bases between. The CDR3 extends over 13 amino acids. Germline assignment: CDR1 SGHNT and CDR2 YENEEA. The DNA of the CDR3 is TGTGCCAGCAGCTTAGGGACAAGGGGTGAAGCTTTCTTT. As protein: CASSLGTRGEAFF. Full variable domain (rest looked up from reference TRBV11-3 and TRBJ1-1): EAGVVQSPRYKIIEKKQPVAFWCNPISGHNTLYWYLQNLGQGPELLIRYENEEAVDDSQLPKDRFSAERLKGVDSTLKIQPAELGDSAVYLCASSLGTRGEAFFGQGTRLTVV.

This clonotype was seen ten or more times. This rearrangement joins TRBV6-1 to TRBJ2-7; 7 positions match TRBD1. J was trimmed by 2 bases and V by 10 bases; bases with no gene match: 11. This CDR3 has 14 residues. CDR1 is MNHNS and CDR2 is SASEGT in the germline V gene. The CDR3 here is CATIPPGQPYEQYF. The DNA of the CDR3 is TGTGCCACGATTCCGCCGGGACAGCCCTACGAGCAGTACTTC.

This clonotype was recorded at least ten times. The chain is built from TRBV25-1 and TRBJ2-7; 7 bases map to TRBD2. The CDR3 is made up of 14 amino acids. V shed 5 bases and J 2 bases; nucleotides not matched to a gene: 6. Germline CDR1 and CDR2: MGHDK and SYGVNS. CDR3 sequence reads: CASSMGGSTYEQYF. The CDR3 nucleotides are TGTGCCAGCAGTATGGGAGGGTCAACCTACGAGCAGTACTTC.

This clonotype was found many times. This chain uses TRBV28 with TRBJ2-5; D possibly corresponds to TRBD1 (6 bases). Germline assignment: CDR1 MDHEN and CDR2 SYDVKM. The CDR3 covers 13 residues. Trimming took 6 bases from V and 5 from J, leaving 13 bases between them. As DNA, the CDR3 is TGTGCCAGCAGCTCAGGGGCTTTGGAGACCCAGTACTTC. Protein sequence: CASSSGALETQYF.

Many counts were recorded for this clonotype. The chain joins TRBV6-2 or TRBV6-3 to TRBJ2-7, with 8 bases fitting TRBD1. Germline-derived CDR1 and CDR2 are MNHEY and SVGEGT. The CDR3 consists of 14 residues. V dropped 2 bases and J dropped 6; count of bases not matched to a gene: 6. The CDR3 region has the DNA TGTGCCAGCAGTTACGAGACAGGGGTCGGCGAGCAGTACTTC. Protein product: CASSYETGVGEQYF.

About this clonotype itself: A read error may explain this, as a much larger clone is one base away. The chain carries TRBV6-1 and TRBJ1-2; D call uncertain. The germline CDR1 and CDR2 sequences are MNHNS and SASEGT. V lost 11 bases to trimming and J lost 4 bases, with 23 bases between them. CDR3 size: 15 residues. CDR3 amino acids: CACTDRERAGYGYTF. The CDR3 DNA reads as TGTGCCTGCACTGATCGGGAGCGGGCGGGCTATGGCTACACCTTC.

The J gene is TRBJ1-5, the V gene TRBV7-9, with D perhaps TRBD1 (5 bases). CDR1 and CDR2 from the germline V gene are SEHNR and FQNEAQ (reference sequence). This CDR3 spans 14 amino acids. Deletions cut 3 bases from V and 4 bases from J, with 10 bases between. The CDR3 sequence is CASSFAGPNQPQHF. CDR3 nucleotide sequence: TGTGCCAGCAGCTTCGCGGGGCCGAATCAGCCCCAGCATTTT.

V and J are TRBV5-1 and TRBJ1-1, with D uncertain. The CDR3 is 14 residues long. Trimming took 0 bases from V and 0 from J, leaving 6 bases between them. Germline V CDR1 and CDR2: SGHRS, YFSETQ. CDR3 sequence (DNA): TGCGCCAGCAGCTTGGTTAGTATGAACACTGAAGCTTTCTTT. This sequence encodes CASSLVSMNTEAFF.

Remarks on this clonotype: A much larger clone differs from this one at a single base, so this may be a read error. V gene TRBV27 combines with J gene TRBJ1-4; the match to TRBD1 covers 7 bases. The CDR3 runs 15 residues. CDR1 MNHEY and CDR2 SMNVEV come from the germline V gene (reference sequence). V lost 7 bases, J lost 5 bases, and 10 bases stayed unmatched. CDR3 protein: CASKGQPELNEKLFF. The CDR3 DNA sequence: TGTGCCAGCAAGGGACAGCCTGAACTAAATGAAAAACTGTTTTTT.

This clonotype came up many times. The CDR3: CATRGGGDTGELFF. CDR3 DNA sequence: TGTGCCACCAGAGGAGGGGGGGACACCGGGGAGCTGTTTTTT. The chain combines TRBV7-8 with TRBJ2-2, with D possibly matching TRBD2 (7 bases). The CDR3 loop spans 14 amino acids. Germline assignment: CDR1 SGHVS and CDR2 FQNEAQ. V lost 10 bases and J lost 3, with 15 bases in between. The full variable domain, rest sourced from reference TRBV7-8 and TRBJ2-2, is GAGVSQSPRYKVAKRGQDVALRCDPISGHVSLFWYQQALGQGPEFLTYFQNEAQLDKSGLPSDRFFAERPEGSVSTLKIQRTQQEDSAVYLCATRGGGDTGELFFGEGSRLTVL.

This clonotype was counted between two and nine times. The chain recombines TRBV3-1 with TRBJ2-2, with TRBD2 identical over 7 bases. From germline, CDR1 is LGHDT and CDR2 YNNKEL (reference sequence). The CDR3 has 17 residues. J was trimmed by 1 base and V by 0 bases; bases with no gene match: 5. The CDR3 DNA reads TGTGCCAGCAGCCAAGAACCGGGAGGCTTGAACACCGGGGAGCTGTTTTTT. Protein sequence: CASSQEPGGLNTGELFF. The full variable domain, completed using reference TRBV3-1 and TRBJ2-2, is DTAVSQTPKYLVTQMGNDKSIKCEQNLGHDTMYWYKQDSKKFLKIMFSYNNKELIINETVPNRFSPKSPDKAHLNLHINSLELGDSAVYFCASSQEPGGLNTGELFFGEGSRLTVL.

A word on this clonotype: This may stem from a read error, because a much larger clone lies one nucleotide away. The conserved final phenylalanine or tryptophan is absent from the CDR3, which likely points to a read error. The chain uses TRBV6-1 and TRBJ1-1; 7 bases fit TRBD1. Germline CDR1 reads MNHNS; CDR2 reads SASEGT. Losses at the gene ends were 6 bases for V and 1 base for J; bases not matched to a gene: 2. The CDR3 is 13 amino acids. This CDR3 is CASSRTGNTEAFS. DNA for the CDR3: TGTGCCAGCAGCAGGACAGGGAACACTGAAGCTTTCTCT.

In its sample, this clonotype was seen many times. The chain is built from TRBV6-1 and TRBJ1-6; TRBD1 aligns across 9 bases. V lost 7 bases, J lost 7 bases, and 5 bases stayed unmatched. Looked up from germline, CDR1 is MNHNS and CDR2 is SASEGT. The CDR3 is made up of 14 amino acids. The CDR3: CASTRTGENSPLHF. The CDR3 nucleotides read TGTGCCAGCACCAGGACAGGGGAGAATTCACCCCTCCACTTT.

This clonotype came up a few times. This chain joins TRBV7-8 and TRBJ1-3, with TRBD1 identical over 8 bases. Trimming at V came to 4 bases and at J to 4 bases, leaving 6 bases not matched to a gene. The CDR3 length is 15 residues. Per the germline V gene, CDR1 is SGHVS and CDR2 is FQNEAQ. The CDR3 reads CASSSQTGAGNTIYF. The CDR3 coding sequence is TGTGCCAGCAGCTCCCAGACAGGGGCCGGAAACACCATATATTTT.

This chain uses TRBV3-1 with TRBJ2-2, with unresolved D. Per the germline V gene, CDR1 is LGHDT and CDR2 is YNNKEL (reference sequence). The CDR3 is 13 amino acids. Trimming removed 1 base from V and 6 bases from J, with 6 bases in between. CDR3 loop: CASSQVGPGELFF. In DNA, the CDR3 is TGTGCCAGCAGCCAAGTCGGACCCGGGGAGCTGTTTTTT. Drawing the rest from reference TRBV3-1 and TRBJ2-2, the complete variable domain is DTAVSQTPKYLVTQMGNDKSIKCEQNLGHDTMYWYKQDSKKFLKIMFSYNNKELIINETVPNRFSPKSPDKAHLNLHINSLELGDSAVYFCASSQVGPGELFFGEGSRLTVL.

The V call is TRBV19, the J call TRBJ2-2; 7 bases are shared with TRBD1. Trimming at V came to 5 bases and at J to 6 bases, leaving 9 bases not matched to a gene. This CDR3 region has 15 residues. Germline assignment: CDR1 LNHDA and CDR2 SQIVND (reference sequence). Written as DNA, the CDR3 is TGTGCCAGTAGTTCGACAGGGCTGAGTGCCGGGGAGCTGTTTTTT. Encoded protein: CASSSTGLSAGELFF.

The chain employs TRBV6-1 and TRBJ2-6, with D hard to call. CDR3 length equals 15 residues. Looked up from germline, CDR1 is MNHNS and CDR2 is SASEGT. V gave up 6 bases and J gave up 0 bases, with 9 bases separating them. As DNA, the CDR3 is TGTGCCAGCAGAGCCCAGAGCTCTGGGGCCAACGTCCTGACTTTC. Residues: CASRAQSSGANVLTF.

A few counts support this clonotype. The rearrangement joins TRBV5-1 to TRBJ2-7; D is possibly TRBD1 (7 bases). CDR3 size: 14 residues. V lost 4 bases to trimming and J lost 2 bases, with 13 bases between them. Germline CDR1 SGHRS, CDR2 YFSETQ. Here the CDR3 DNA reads TGCGCCAGCAGCCGGGGGACAGCCACCTACGAGCAGTACTTC. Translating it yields CASSRGTATYEQYF.

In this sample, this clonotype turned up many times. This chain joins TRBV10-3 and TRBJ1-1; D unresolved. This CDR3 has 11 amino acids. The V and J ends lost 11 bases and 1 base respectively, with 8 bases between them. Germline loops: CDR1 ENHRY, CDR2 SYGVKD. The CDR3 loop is CASQENTEAFF. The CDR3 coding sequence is TGTGCCTCACAAGAGAACACTGAAGCTTTCTTT.

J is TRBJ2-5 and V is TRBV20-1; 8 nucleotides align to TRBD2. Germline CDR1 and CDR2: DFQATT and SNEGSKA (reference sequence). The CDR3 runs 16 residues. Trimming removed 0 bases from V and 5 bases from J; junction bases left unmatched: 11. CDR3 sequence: CSARDHLSGRHETQYF. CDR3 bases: TGCAGTGCTAGAGATCATTTGAGCGGGAGACACGAGACCCAGTACTTC.

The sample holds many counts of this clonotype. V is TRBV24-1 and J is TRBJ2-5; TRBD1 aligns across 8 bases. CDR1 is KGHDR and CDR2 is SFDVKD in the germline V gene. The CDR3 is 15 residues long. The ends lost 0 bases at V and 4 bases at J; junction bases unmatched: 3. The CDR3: CATSDLGQGGETQYF. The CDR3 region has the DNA TGTGCCACCAGTGATTTGGGACAGGGAGGAGAGACCCAGTACTTC.

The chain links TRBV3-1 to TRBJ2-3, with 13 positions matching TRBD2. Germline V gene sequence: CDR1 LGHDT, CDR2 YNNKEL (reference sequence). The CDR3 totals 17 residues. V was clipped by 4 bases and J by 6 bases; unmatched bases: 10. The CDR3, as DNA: TGTGCCAGCAGCCCTAGGGGGGGACTAGCGGGAATGGATACGCAGTATTTT. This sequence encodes CASSPRGGLAGMDTQYF.

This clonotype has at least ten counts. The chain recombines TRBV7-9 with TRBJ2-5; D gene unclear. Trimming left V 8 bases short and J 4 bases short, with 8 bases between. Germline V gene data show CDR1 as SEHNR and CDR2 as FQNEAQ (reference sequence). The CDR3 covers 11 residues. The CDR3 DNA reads TGTGCCAGCGAGGTTAGAGAGACCCAGTACTTC. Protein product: CASEVRETQYF. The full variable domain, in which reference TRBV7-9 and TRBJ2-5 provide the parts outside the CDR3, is DTGVSQNPRHKITKRGQNVTFRCDPISEHNRLYWYRQTLGQGPEFLTYFQNEAQLEKSRLLSDRFSAERPKGSFSTLEIQRTEQGDSAMYLCASEVRETQYFGPGTRLLVL.

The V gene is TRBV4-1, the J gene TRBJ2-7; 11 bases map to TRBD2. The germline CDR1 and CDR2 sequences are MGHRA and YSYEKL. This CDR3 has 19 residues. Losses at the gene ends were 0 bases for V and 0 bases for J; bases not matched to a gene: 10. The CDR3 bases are TGCGCCAGCAGCCAAGATCCCAACGGACTAGCGGGTAGCTCCTACGAGCAGTACTTC. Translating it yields CASSQDPNGLAGSSYEQYF.

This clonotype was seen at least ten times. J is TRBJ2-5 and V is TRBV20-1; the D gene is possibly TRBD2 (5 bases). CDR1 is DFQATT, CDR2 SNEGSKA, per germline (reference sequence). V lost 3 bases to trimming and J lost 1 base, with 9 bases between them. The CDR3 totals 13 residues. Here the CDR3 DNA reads TGCAGTGCTAGTCGGGGTCGCCAAGAGACCCAGTACTTC. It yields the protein CSASRGRQETQYF.